Shown below are 30 T cell receptor beta chains from a single sample sequenced in a study of T-cell memory formation after mild COVID-19. In TCRdb, the 5' RACE reads were re-called with MiXCR into one record per CDR3 protein. The sample has hundreds of thousands of distinct CDR3 sequences, about a sixth seen once. The sample comprised PBMCs or a T cell subset sorted from them (not recorded which). The source is an adult woman who had mild COVID-19 (a few samples of this study predate the infection). Cell type and time point are not known.

The chain joins TRBV30 to TRBJ1-2; the D gene is possibly TRBD1 (6 bases). V gave up 0 bases and J gave up 6 bases, with 11 bases separating them. CDR1 and CDR2 (germline): GTSNPN, SVGIG (reference sequence). This CDR3 has 13 residues. CDR3 sequence reads: CAWSVRGLDGYTF. Here the CDR3 DNA reads TGTGCCTGGAGTGTTAGGGGGTTGGATGGCTACACCTTC. Supplemented by reference TRBV30 and TRBJ1-2, the full variable domain reads SQTIHQWPATLVQPVGSPLSLECTVEGTSNPNLYWYRQAAGRGLQLLFYSVGIGQISSEVPQNLSASRPQDRQFILSSKKLLLSDSGFYLCAWSVRGLDGYTFGSGTRLTVV.

The chain has TRBV19 and TRBJ2-1, with D maybe TRBD1 (6 bases). This CDR3 region has 12 residues. CDR1 LNHDA and CDR2 SQIVND come from the germline V gene (reference sequence). V was cut by 5 bases and J by 10 bases, with 12 bases left in between. The DNA of the CDR3 is TGTGCCAGTAGTGGATCTGGGACAGAGCAGTTCTTC. Protein: CASSGSGTEQFF.

J is TRBJ2-7 and V is TRBV10-3; D could derive from TRBD1 or TRBD2 (5 bases each). CDR3 length: 17 residues. Germline CDR1 is ENHRY and CDR2 is SYGVKD. The V gene lost 0 bases and the J gene lost 2 bases, with 17 bases spanning the gap. The CDR3 DNA is TGTGCCATCAGTGAGTCCTTTGGCCGGAGGACACCCTACGAGCAGTACTTC. Amino acids: CAISESFGRRTPYEQYF.

This clonotype was recorded a few times. The rearrangement links TRBV24-1 to TRBJ1-2; D unclear. The CDR3 is 13 residues long. Germline lookup yields CDR1 KGHDR and CDR2 SFDVKD. V dropped 4 bases and J dropped 2 bases, with 7 bases sitting between them. CDR3 DNA: TGTGCCACCAGTGAAGGTGTGAACTATGGCTACACCTTC. Amino acids: CATSEGVNYGYTF.

The chain carries TRBV7-9 and TRBJ1-1, with 9 bases matching TRBD1. J gave up 3 bases and V 6 bases, and 5 bases lay outside the gene matches. The germline V gene encodes CDR1 SEHNR and CDR2 FQNEAQ (reference sequence). CDR3 length: 14 residues. CDR3 sequence (DNA): TGTGCCAGCAGTGGACAGGGGCCCGACACTGAAGCTTTCTTT. Residues: CASSGQGPDTEAFF.

This clonotype was detected a few times. The chain joins TRBV12-3 or TRBV12-4 to TRBJ1-2; D is uncertain. V was cut by 2 bases and J by 1 base, with 11 bases left in between. The CDR3 consists of 15 residues. CDR3 loop: CASSLISGINYGYTF. CDR3 coding DNA: TGTGCCAGCAGTTTAATATCCGGGATTAACTATGGCTACACCTTC.

Concerning this clonotype: Compared with germline, one end of the junction differs, possibly owing to a read error. The chain carries TRBV30 and TRBJ2-5; 14 bases align to TRBD2. Germline lookup yields CDR1 GTSNPN and CDR2 SVGIG (reference sequence). The CDR3 is 15 amino acids. In DNA, the CDR3 is TGTGCCTGGACCCCCGGGACTAGCGGGGGAGAGACCCTGTACTTC. Its protein product is CAWTPGTSGGETLYF.

This clonotype was observed a few times. The chain's CDR3 is CASSVGRGNEQFF. The CDR3 DNA follows: TGTGCCAGCAGCGTTGGGAGAGGGAATGAGCAGTTCTTC. The chain is built from TRBV9 and TRBJ2-1; D might be TRBD2 (5 bases). The CDR3 consists of 13 residues. Germline V lookup: CDR1 SGDLS, CDR2 YYNGEE. Trimming pared 2 bases from V and 7 bases from J, leaving 10 bases between. The complete variable domain, with remaining parts taken from reference TRBV9 and TRBJ2-1, reads DSGVTQTPKHLITATGQRVTLRCSPRSGDLSVYWYQQSLDQGLQFLIQYYNGEERAKGNILERFSAQQFPDLHSELNLSSLELGDSALYFCASSVGRGNEQFFGPGTRLTVL.

DNA for the CDR3: TGCAGTGTTTCGCTTGGGGCGGGAGAGACCCAGTACTTC. Translation gives CSVSLGAGETQYF. The chain carries TRBV20-1 and TRBJ2-5; the D call may be TRBD1 or TRBD2 (5 bases each). Germline V CDR1 and CDR2: DFQATT, SNEGSKA (reference sequence). The CDR3 is 13 residues long. With 7 bases removed from V and 4 bases from J, the gap between germline ends came to 16 bases.

This clonotype was counted only a few times. The genes are TRBV4-1 and TRBJ2-5; unclear D gene. Per germline, CDR1 MGHRA and CDR2 YSYEKL. Trimming removed 0 bases at V and 0 bases at J, with 8 bases between. The CDR3 is made up of 15 amino acids. Here the CDR3 reads CASSQEWGNQETQYF. The CDR3 nucleotides are TGCGCCAGCAGCCAAGAGTGGGGAAACCAAGAGACCCAGTACTTC.

This clonotype has a handful of counts. The chain is built from TRBV12-3 or TRBV12-4 and TRBJ2-2; D uncertain. This CDR3 has 13 residues. Trimming shortened V by 6 bases and J by 1 base, and 6 bases separated the two germline ends. CDR3 residues: CASSDQNTGELFF. CDR3 coding DNA: TGTGCCAGCAGCGATCAGAACACCGGGGAGCTGTTTTTT.

The CDR3 region is CASSYFGGQHNEKLFF. CDR3 coding DNA: TGTGCCAGCAGTTATTTCGGGGGACAGCATAATGAAAAACTGTTTTTT. The chain uses TRBV6-6 and TRBJ1-4; 7 bases are a match to TRBD1. The junction had 8 bases not matched to a gene; V was cut back by 3 bases and J by 4 bases. In germline, CDR1 is MNHNY, CDR2 SVGAGI (reference sequence). The CDR3 sequence is 16 residues long.

This clonotype was detected ten times or more. The chain joins TRBV24-1 to TRBJ1-5; possible D gene TRBD1, 5 bases. This CDR3 region has 13 residues. V was cut by 3 bases and J by 9 bases, with 11 bases left in between. Germline V CDR1 and CDR2: KGHDR, SFDVKD. This CDR3 is CATSDVTGRPQHF. DNA for the CDR3: TGTGCCACCAGTGATGTTACAGGAAGGCCCCAGCATTTT.

This clonotype was counted a few times. The chain carries TRBV6-2 or TRBV6-3 and TRBJ2-1, with 11 bases fitting TRBD2. Germline CDR1 reads MNHEY; CDR2 reads SVGEGT. After removal of 2 bases from V and 9 bases from J, the junction contained 3 bases not matched to a gene. The CDR3 is made up of 14 amino acids. The DNA for the CDR3 is TGTGCCAGCAGTTACCCGGGACTAGCGGTTGAGCAGTTCTTC. It translates to CASSYPGLAVEQFF.

The chain recombines TRBV20-1 with TRBJ1-5, with a weak D call TRBD1 (5 bases). CDR1 is DFQATT, CDR2 SNEGSKA, per germline (reference sequence). The CDR3 has 16 amino acids. The V gene lost 0 bases and the J gene lost 2 bases, with 14 bases spanning the gap. CDR3 nucleotide sequence: TGCAGTGCTAGAGATCGATCGGCAGGGCGCAATCAGCCCCAGCATTTT. It yields the protein CSARDRSAGRNQPQHF.

A few counts support this clonotype. The V and J genes are TRBV7-3 and TRBJ2-7; the match to TRBD2 covers 10 bases. CDR1 is SGHTA and CDR2 is FQGTGA in the germline V gene. V lost 0 bases, J lost 7 bases, and 6 bases stayed unmatched. The CDR3 totals 15 residues. CDR3 protein: CASSLTGSGRSEQYF. The CDR3 DNA is TGTGCCAGCAGCTTAACGGGTAGCGGGAGGAGTGAGCAGTACTTC. Complete variable domain (other parts from reference TRBV7-3 and TRBJ2-7): GAGVSQTPSNKVTEKGKYVELRCDPISGHTALYWYRQSLGQGPEFLIYFQGTGAADDSGLPNDRFFAVRPEGSVSTLKIQRTERGDSAVYLCASSLTGSGRSEQYFGPGTRLTVT.

This clonotype was counted a few times. The chain is built from TRBV12-3 or TRBV12-4 and TRBJ2-3; D unresolved. The CDR3 runs 15 residues. The germline V and J ends were trimmed by 3 bases and 2 bases, with 12 bases remaining between them. DNA of the CDR3: TGTGCCAGCAGTTTTATGCGGCAGATCACAGATACGCAGTATTTT. Protein: CASSFMRQITDTQYF.

The chain combines TRBV5-1 with TRBJ2-2; the D is unclear. Germline CDR1 is SGHRS and CDR2 is YFSETQ. Deletions cut 4 bases from V and 0 bases from J, with 10 bases between. The CDR3 has 15 residues. DNA of the CDR3: TGCGCCAGCAGCGACCAAACGGCGAACACCGGGGAGCTGTTTTTT. This translates into CASSDQTANTGELFF.

The chain is built from TRBV20-1 and TRBJ2-3; 9 bases agree with TRBD2. Germline CDR1 is DFQATT and CDR2 is SNEGSKA (reference sequence). Trimming cost V 2 bases and J 4 bases; bases outside gene matches: 10. The CDR3 has 16 amino acids. The CDR3 is CSARRPPRGRADTQYF. The CDR3 region has the DNA TGCAGTGCTAGAAGACCTCCTCGCGGGAGGGCAGATACGCAGTATTTT.

The rearrangement joins TRBV20-1 to TRBJ2-7; D might be TRBD1 or TRBD2, each matching 5 bases. Trimming stripped 3 bases from V and 0 bases from J, with 12 bases between. This CDR3 contains 14 residues. Germline CDR1 is DFQATT and CDR2 is SNEGSKA (reference sequence). The CDR3 nucleotides are TGCAGTGCTAGTGAGTGGGGGTTCTCCTACGAGCAGTACTTC. Translated: CSASEWGFSYEQYF.

This clonotype has only a few counts. The chain is built from TRBV9 and TRBJ2-7, with 8 bases aligning to TRBD2. The CDR3 totals 15 residues. In germline, CDR1 is SGDLS, CDR2 YYNGEE. V shed 0 bases, J shed 4 bases, and the junction held 6 bases outside the gene matches. The CDR3 sequence is CASSVVPAGEYEQYF. In nucleotides, the CDR3 is TGTGCCAGCAGCGTAGTTCCAGCGGGAGAATACGAGCAGTACTTC.

This chain joins TRBV11-2 and TRBJ2-7; 8 nucleotides align to TRBD1. Trimming removed 3 bases from V and 6 bases from J; junction bases left unmatched: 7. The CDR3 is 14 amino acids. Germline CDR1 reads SGHAT; CDR2 reads FQNNGV. CDR3 coding DNA: TGTGCCAGCAGCTTCGGACAGGGCCCAAGCGAGCAGTACTTC. Protein: CASSFGQGPSEQYF.

The V call is TRBV10-3, the J call TRBJ1-4; no clear D gene. This CDR3 comprises 14 residues. V shed 4 bases and J shed 5 bases, with 11 bases lying between them. Germline V gives CDR1 ENHRY, CDR2 SYGVKD. The CDR3 loop reads CAISAGSPNEKLFF. CDR3 coding DNA: TGTGCCATCAGTGCAGGATCCCCCAATGAAAAACTGTTTTTT.

V and J are TRBV5-1 and TRBJ2-5, with D tentatively TRBD1 or TRBD2 (5 bases each). Trimming removed 9 bases at V and 1 base at J, with 16 bases between. CDR1 is SGHRS and CDR2 is YFSETQ in the germline V gene. CDR3 size: 14 residues. CDR3 loop: CANIRDGRQETQYF. In DNA, the CDR3 is TGCGCCAACATCAGGGACGGACGCCAAGAGACCCAGTACTTC. Complete variable domain (other parts from reference TRBV5-1 and TRBJ2-5): KAGVTQTPRYLIKTRGQQVTLSCSPISGHRSVSWYQQTPGQGLQFLFEYFSETQRNKGNFPGRFSGRQFSNSRSEMNVSTLELGDSALYLCANIRDGRQETQYFGPGTRLLVL.

This clonotype was observed a few times. This chain joins TRBV4-3 and TRBJ2-7, with D perhaps matching TRBD2 (5 bases). This CDR3 is built from 15 residues. CDR1 and CDR2 (germline): LGHNA, YSLEER. The germline V and J ends were trimmed by 1 base and 2 bases, with 12 bases remaining between them. In nucleotides, the CDR3 is TGCGCCAGCAGCCAAGTAGCGACTCCGCCCTACGAGCAGTACTTC. It encodes CASSQVATPPYEQYF.

The chain recombines TRBV9 with TRBJ2-5; 10 bases are a match to TRBD2. The CDR3 extends over 16 amino acids. The germline V gene has CDR1 SGDLS and CDR2 YYNGEE. J lost 4 bases, V lost 0 bases, and 6 bases had no gene match. Here the CDR3 DNA reads TGTGCCAGCAGCGTAGAACTAGCGGGGACACGAGAGACCCAGTACTTC. It translates to CASSVELAGTRETQYF.

This clonotype was seen a few times. V is TRBV20-1 and J is TRBJ2-1; 10 bases align to TRBD2. This CDR3 is built from 16 residues. The V gene end was trimmed by 1 base and the J gene end by 8 bases; junction bases not matched to a gene: 11. The V gene's germline CDR1 is DFQATT and CDR2 SNEGSKA (reference sequence). Here the CDR3 reads CSARGPESGRADEQFF. The CDR3 DNA follows: TGCAGTGCTAGAGGCCCTGAGAGCGGGAGGGCCGATGAGCAGTTCTTC.

The rearrangement joins TRBV13 to TRBJ1-3, with unresolved D. The CDR3 extends over 16 amino acids. Germline V CDR1 and CDR2: PRHDT, FYEKMQ (reference sequence). Trimming removed 0 bases from V and 0 bases from J, with 9 bases in between. CDR3 protein: CASSLGDGFSGNTIYF. DNA for the CDR3: TGTGCCAGCAGCTTAGGGGACGGATTCTCTGGAAACACCATATATTTT.

The J gene is TRBJ2-7, the V gene TRBV11-2, with 7 bases matching TRBD1. Germline trimming cut 3 bases from V and 7 bases from J; bases unmatched to any gene: 9. Germline V lookup: CDR1 SGHAT, CDR2 FQNNGV. This CDR3 is built from 14 residues. The CDR3 sequence is CASSLDRPEGEQYF. The DNA for the CDR3 is TGTGCCAGCAGCTTGGACAGGCCCGAGGGGGAGCAGTACTTC.

The rearrangement uses TRBV19 and TRBJ1-1, with D unresolved. The germline CDR1 and CDR2 sequences are LNHDA and SQIVND (reference sequence). The CDR3 spans 16 residues. V lost 6 bases, J lost 0 bases, and 17 bases lay in between. The DNA for the CDR3 is TGTGCCAGTAGCCCTCTTCTACAAAACATGAACACTGAAGCTTTCTTT. This encodes CASSPLLQNMNTEAFF.